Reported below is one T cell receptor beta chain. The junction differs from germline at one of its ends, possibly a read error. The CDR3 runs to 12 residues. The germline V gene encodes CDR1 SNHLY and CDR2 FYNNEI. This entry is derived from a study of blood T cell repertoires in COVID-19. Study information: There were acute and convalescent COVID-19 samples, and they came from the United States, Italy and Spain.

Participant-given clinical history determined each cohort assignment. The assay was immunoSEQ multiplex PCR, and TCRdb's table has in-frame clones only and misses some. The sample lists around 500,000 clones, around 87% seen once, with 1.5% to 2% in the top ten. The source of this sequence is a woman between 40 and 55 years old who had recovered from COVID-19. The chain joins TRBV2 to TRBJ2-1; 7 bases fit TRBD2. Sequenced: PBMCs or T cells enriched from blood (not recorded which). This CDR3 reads CASSEDGGSKVF. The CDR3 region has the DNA TGTGCCAGCAGTGAGGACGGGGGGAGCAAGGTCTTC.